These T cell receptor beta chains were read from a single sample in a study of cytomegalovirus exposure and HLA in healthy donors. Sequencing used immunoSEQ multiplex PCR; TCRdb keeps in-frame clones, though not all of them. In the table there are some 170,000 clones, about two thirds of which are singletons. The sample comprised PBMCs. The receptor set was obtained from a human donor in good health. Each CDR3 is given with its conserved first and last residue. Each record gives: V gene, J gene, clone size, D gene, CDR3 protein, CDR3 DNA. D genes are given only for firm matches. Clone size, where shown, is once, few, many, or a class for clones that have expanded.

>TRBV7-8|TRBJ2-1|.|TRBD1
CASRGQASSYNEQFF
TGTGCCAGCAGGGGACAGGCAAGCTCCTACAATGAGCAGTTCTTC
>TRBV28|TRBJ1-2|.|TRBD1
CASSPTGGGYGYTF
TGTGCCAGCAGCCCGACAGGGGGCGGCTATGGCTACACCTTC
>TRBV5-1|TRBJ2-7|many|.
CASSLAGGYYEQYF
TGCGCCAGCAGCTTGGCCGGAGGCTACTACGAGCAGTACTTC
>TRBV11-1|TRBJ1-1|.|.
CASSLNTGLNTEAFF
TGTGCCAGCAGCCTCAATACAGGGTTGAACACTGAAGCTTTCTTT
>TRBV25-1|TRBJ1-2|few|.
CASSAQGRDDYGYTF
TGTGCCAGCAGTGCCCAGGGGAGGGATGACTATGGCTACACCTTC
>TRBV12-5|TRBJ2-5|.|TRBD2
CASGSPSGEETQYF
TGTGCTAGTGGTTCCCCTAGCGGGGAAGAGACCCAGTACTTC
>TRBV7-3|TRBJ2-5|.|TRBD2
CASSSHTSGGAETQYF
TGTGCCAGCAGCTCACATACTAGCGGGGGGGCTGAGACCCAGTACTTC
>TRBV7-9|TRBJ1-3|.|.
CASSSIQSRSSGNTIYF
TGTGCCAGCAGCTCAATACAATCGCGGAGCTCTGGAAACACCATATATTTT
>TRBV15|TRBJ1-1|.|.
CATSRVEETAEAFF
TGTGCCACCAGCAGAGTGGAAGAAACAGCTGAAGCTTTCTTT
>TRBV27|TRBJ1-6|.|.
CASTHGSSYNSPLHF
TGTGCCAGCACCCACGGGAGCTCCTATAATTCACCCCTCCACTTT
>TRBV7-9|TRBJ2-1|.|.
CASSLAGGFINEQFF
TGTGCCAGCAGCTTAGCGGGGGGTTTCATCAATGAGCAGTTCTTC
>TRBV19|TRBJ1-2|.|TRBD1
CASSIDRGQGGYTF
TGTGCCAGTAGTATCGACAGGGGGCAAGGTGGCTACACCTTC
>TRBV7-2|TRBJ1-5|.|.
CASSLGQGGQPQHF
TGTGCCAGCAGCTTAGGCCAGGGTGGACAGCCCCAGCATTTT
>TRBV9|TRBJ2-7|.|TRBD2
CASSVGPGTSGEEQYF
TGTGCCAGCAGCGTAGGTCCCGGGACTAGCGGGGAGGAGCAGTACTTC
>TRBV9|TRBJ2-7|.|.
CASSALATTYEQYF
TGTGCCAGCAGCGCCCTAGCGACCACCTACGAGCAGTACTTC
>TRBV19|TRBJ1-1|.|.
CASSTLSGENTEAFF
TGTGCCAGTAGTACCCTCTCGGGGGAGAACACTGAAGCTTTCTTT
>TRBV6-5|TRBJ1-6|.|.
CASSYTELRSPLHF
TGTGCCAGCAGTTACACTGAGTTACGGTCACCCCTCCACTTT
>TRBV7-8|TRBJ2-7|.|.
CASSFSRGTDSSYEQYF
TGTGCCAGCAGCTTTTCCCGCGGGACAGACAGCTCCTACGAGCAGTACTTC
>TRBV18|TRBJ1-5|.|TRBD1
CASSQETGSDQPQHF
TGTGCCAGCTCACAAGAGACAGGGTCGGATCAGCCCCAGCATTTT
>TRBV9|TRBJ1-1|once|TRBD1
CASSPGQDTEAFF
TGTGCCAGCAGCCCGGGACAGGACACTGAAGCTTTCTTT
>TRBV10-3|TRBJ1-5|few|TRBD1
CATRTGFNQPQHF
TGTGCCACCCGGACAGGGTTCAATCAGCCCCAGCATTTT
>TRBV10-2|TRBJ1-5|.|.
CASRYGTGHNQPQHF
TGCGCCAGCAGATATGGAACAGGTCACAATCAGCCCCAGCATTTT
>TRBV7-3|TRBJ1-1|.|.
CASSPGNQNTEAFF
TGTGCCAGCAGCCCAGGGAATCAAAACACTGAAGCTTTCTTT
>TRBV27|TRBJ2-5|.|.
CASSLNRGETQYF
TGTGCCAGCAGTTTAAATAGGGGGGAGACCCAGTACTTC
>TRBV5-8|TRBJ1-5|.|.
CASSPTGQPQHF
TGTGCCAGCAGCCCGACAGGCCAGCCCCAGCATTTT
>TRBV5-6|TRBJ2-3|.|.
CASSLGGNSRDTQYF
TGTGCCAGCAGCTTGGGAGGGAATTCTCGAGATACGCAGTATTTT
>TRBV10-3|TRBJ2-7|.|.
CAISESGSLRAEQYF
TGTGCCATCAGTGAGTCCGGGAGCCTTAGGGCCGAGCAGTACTTC
>TRBV27|TRBJ2-5|.|.
CASSLSGHQQETQYF
TGTGCCAGCAGTTTATCGGGACACCAACAAGAGACCCAGTACTTC
>TRBV7-2|TRBJ2-7|few|.
CASSLESGGYPYEQYF
TGTGCCAGCAGCTTAGAGTCCGGAGGGTATCCCTACGAGCAGTACTTC
>TRBV29-1|TRBJ2-1|.|TRBD1
CSETGQGKTDNEQFF
TGCAGCGAGACCGGACAGGGGAAAACCGACAATGAGCAGTTCTTC
>TRBV25-1|TRBJ2-5|.|.
CASTSQETQYF
TGTGCCAGCACCAGCCAAGAGACCCAGTACTTC
>TRBV5-4|TRBJ2-1|.|TRBD2
CASSHATGAGGTRGQFF
TGTGCCAGCAGCCACGCCACTGGAGCGGGGGGGACGAGGGGGCAGTTCTTC
>TRBV25-1|TRBJ2-3|.|.
CASTADTQYF
TGTGCCAGCACGGCAGATACGCAGTATTTT
>TRBV2|TRBJ1-2|.|TRBD1
CASSAEGTGYGYTF
TGTGCCAGCAGCGCGGAAGGGACAGGCTATGGCTACACCTTC
>TRBV7-2|TRBJ2-3|.|.
CASSTSSGTDTQYF
TGTGCCAGCAGCACCTCTAGCGGCACAGATACGCAGTATTTT
>TRBV29-1|TRBJ2-1|.|.
CSDHSYNEQFF
TGCAGCGACCACAGCTACAATGAGCAGTTCTTC
>TRBV5-8|TRBJ2-1|.|.
CASSFHVRVGVIVGEQFF
TGTGCCAGCAGCTTCCATGTCCGGGTCGGGGTAATTGTTGGTGAGCAGTTCTTC
>TRBV27|TRBJ2-2|few|.
CASSFGAGTGELFF
TGTGCCAGCAGTTTTGGGGCCGGCACCGGGGAGCTGTTTTTT
>TRBV7-2|TRBJ2-5|.|.
CASSPNSETQYF
TGTGCCAGCAGCCCCAACTCGGAGACCCAGTACTTC
>TRBV9|TRBJ2-1|.|.
CASTPPGVSSYNEQFF
TGTGCCAGCACTCCCCCAGGGGTCAGCTCCTACAATGAGCAGTTCTTC
>TRBV7-3|TRBJ2-3|.|.
CASSLRGGDTDTQYF
TGTGCCAGCAGCTTAAGGGGCGGGGACACAGATACGCAGTATTTT
>TRBV7-3|TRBJ2-7|.|.
CASSGPSSYEQYF
TGTGCCAGCTCCGGTCCGAGCTCCTACGAGCAGTACTTC
>TRBV19|TRBJ1-5|.|TRBD1
CASSGQGVNSNQPQHF
TGTGCCAGTAGTGGACAGGGGGTAAATAGCAATCAGCCCCAGCATTTT
>TRBV7-8|TRBJ2-7|.|TRBD2
CASSLRVAGAYEQYF
TGTGCCAGCAGCTTAAGGGTAGCGGGGGCCTACGAGCAGTACTTC
>TRBV14|TRBJ2-7|.|TRBD1
CASRRGQGGYYEQYF
TGTGCCAGCAGACGCGGACAGGGGGGTTACTACGAGCAGTACTTC
>TRBV6-5|TRBJ1-2|.|.
CASSYSATSDGYTF
TGTGCCAGCAGTTACTCGGCCACAAGTGATGGCTACACCTTC
>TRBV27|TRBJ2-3|.|.
CASSWTTSTDTQYF
TGTGCCAGCAGTTGGACAACTAGCACAGATACGCAGTATTTT
>TRBV6-6|TRBJ1-4|.|TRBD1
CATTGQGAANEKLFF
TGTGCCACGACAGGACAGGGGGCCGCTAATGAAAAACTGTTTTTT
>TRBV6-5|TRBJ2-7|.|TRBD1
CASSYWTGDGSYEQYF
TGTGCCAGCAGTTACTGGACAGGGGATGGTTCCTACGAGCAGTACTTC
>TRBV7-9|TRBJ2-2|.|TRBD2
CASAGTGGVNTGELFF
TGTGCCAGCGCTGGTACCGGGGGGGTGAACACCGGGGAGCTGTTTTTT
>TRBV6-5|TRBJ2-7|.|.
CASSYGASGNADEQYF
TGTGCCAGCAGTTATGGGGCGTCAGGGAACGCGGACGAGCAGTACTTC
>TRBV5-1|TRBJ2-1|once|TRBD2
CASSLASGGAEEQFF
TGCGCCAGCAGCCTTGCTAGCGGGGGGGCAGAGGAGCAGTTCTTC
>TRBV7-6|TRBJ2-1|few|.
CASSGVRGYNEQFF
TGTGCCAGCAGCGGGGTCAGGGGCTACAATGAGCAGTTCTTC
>TRBV6-5|TRBJ1-4|.|.
CASSRGTADDEKLFF
TGTGCCAGCAGCCGGGGGACGGCCGATGATGAAAAACTGTTTTTT
>TRBV18|TRBJ2-7|.|.
CASSQPPIVYEQYF
TGTGCCAGCTCGCAACCCCCGATAGTCTACGAGCAGTACTTC
>TRBV9|TRBJ2-3|.|TRBD2
CASSGGGTTLTDTQYF
TGTGCCAGCAGCGGGGGGGGGACTACCCTCACAGATACGCAGTATTTT